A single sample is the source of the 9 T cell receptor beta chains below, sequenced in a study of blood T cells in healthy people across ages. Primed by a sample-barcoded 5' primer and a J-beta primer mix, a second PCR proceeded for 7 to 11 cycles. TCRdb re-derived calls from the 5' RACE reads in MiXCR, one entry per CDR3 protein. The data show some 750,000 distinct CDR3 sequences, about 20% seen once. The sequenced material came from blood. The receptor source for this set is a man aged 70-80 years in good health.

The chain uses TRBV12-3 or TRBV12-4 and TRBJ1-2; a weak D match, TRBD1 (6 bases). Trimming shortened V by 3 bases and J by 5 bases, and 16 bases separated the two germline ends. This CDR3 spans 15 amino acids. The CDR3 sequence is CASSFFQGTLYGYTF. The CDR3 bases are TGTGCCAGCAGTTTTTTTCAGGGGACCTTGTATGGCTACACCTTC.

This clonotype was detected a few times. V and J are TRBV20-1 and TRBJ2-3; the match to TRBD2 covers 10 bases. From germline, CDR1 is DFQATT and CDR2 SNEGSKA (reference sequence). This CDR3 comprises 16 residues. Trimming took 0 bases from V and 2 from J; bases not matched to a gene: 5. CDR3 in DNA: TGCAGTGCTAGAGACGCGGGACTAGCGTACACAGATACGCAGTATTTT. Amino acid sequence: CSARDAGLAYTDTQYF.

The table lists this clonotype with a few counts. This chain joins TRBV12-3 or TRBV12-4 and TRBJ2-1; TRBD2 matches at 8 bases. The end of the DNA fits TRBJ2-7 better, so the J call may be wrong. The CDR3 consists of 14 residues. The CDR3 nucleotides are TGTGCCAGCAACCAGGCGGGGGGCTCCTACGAGCAGTACTTC. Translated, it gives CASNQAGGSYEQYF.

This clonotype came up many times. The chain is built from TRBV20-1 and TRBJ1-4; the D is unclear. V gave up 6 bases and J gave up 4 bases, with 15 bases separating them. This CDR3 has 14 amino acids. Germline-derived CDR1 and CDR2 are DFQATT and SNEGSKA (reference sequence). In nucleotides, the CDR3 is TGCAGTGCGAAAGAGTGGTCTTTTAATGAAAAACTGTTTTTT. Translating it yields CSAKEWSFNEKLFF.

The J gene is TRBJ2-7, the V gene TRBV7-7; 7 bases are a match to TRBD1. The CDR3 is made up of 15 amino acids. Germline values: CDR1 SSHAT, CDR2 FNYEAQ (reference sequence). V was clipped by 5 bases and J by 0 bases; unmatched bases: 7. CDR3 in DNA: TGTGCCAGCAGCGTCGGACAGGACGGCTCCTACGAGCAGTACTTC. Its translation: CASSVGQDGSYEQYF.

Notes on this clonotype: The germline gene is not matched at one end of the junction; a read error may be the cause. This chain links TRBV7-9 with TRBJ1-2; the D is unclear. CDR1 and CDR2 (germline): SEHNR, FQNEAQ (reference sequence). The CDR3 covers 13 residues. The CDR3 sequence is CASSSTPIYGYAF. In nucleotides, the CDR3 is TGTGCCAGCAGCTCGACGCCAATATATGGCTACGCCTTC.

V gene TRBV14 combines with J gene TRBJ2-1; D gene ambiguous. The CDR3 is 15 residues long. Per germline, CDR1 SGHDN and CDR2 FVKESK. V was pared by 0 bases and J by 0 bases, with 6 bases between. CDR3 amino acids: CASSQDTLSYNEQFF. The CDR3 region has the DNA TGTGCCAGCAGCCAAGATACCCTCTCCTACAATGAGCAGTTCTTC.

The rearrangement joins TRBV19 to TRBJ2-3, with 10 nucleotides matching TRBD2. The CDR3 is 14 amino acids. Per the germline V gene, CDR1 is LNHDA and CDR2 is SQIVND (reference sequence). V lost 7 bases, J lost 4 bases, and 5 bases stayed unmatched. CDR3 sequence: CASNSGRGPDTQYF. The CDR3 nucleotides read TGTGCCAGTAACAGCGGGAGGGGCCCAGATACGCAGTATTTT.

The CDR3 sequence is CASSLGGRSYEQYF. CDR3 sequence (DNA): TGTGCCAGCAGTTTGGGTGGCAGGTCCTACGAGCAGTACTTC. The chain couples TRBV12-3 or TRBV12-4 to TRBJ2-7; D not certain. The CDR3 has 14 amino acids. V lost 3 bases to trimming and J lost 1 base, with 10 bases between them.